This T cell receptor (beta chain) was sequenced during a study of blood T cells in healthy people across ages. Then a second PCR, running about 6 to 12 cycles, was carried out with a sample-barcoded 5' primer and a J-beta primer mix. Each cDNA molecule was tagged by a template-switch adaptor with 12 random nucleotides. One entry per CDR3 protein, called by TCRdb with MiXCR from the 5' RACE reads. The sample lists 1.5 million to 2 million distinct CDR3 sequences, roughly 30% occurring once. This clonotype was counted at least ten times. The TCR originated in a woman in her thirties in good health. Sequenced: blood.

The CDR3 nucleotides are TGTGCCAGCAGAGGACTGGCGGGAACAAATGAGCAGTTCTTC. This gives the protein CASRGLAGTNEQFF. The rearrangement links TRBV3-1 to TRBJ2-1, with D tentatively TRBD2 (6 bases). The CDR3 length is 14 residues. V was shortened by 6 bases and J by 7 bases, with 16 bases between the two germline ends. In germline, CDR1 is LGHDT, CDR2 YNNKEL (reference sequence).